This T cell receptor beta chain stems from a study of immune evolution from preneoplasia to lung adenocarcinoma. General study points: Compared with EGFR-mutant or double wild-type lesions, KRAS-mutant nodules were more clonal. Top clone frequencies peaked in normal lung, apparently declining through invasive adenocarcinoma.

Looked up from germline, CDR1 is MGHDK and CDR2 is SYGVNS. Trimming removed 4 bases from V and 2 bases from J, with 6 bases in between. CDR3 length: 12 amino acids. This clone was picked up a small number of times. Its specificity is not known. Method: immunoSEQ multiplex PCR; TCRdb's copy keeps in-frame clones and lacks some. The sample lists some 37,000 clones, about 73% occurring once. Resections took place in Japan or China from about 2014 to 2018. H&E slides confirmed each diagnosis, reviewed by two pathologists independently. The sequence was obtained from a person between 60 and 70 years old with lung adenocarcinoma. Sequencing was carried out using FFPE invasive lung adenocarcinoma tissue. The chain joins TRBV25-1 to TRBJ2-7; TRBD1 is a possible D gene (6 bases). The CDR3: CASSGDTYEQYF. For the CDR3, the DNA is TGTGCCAGCAGTGGGGACACCTACGAGCAGTACTTC.